The present T cell receptor (beta chain) was sequenced within a study of shared clonotypes between healthy human individuals. V was clipped by 6 bases and J by 2 bases, with 15 bases between them. The CDR3 spans 14 residues. CDR1 is SGHRS and CDR2 is YFSETQ in the germline V gene. Repertoires were generated with immunoSEQ multiplex PCR, while TCRdb's copy carries only in-frame clones and drops some. The data hold approximately 1.5 million clones, with approximately 98% observed a single time. A single count supports this clone. Its antigen is unknown. General study findings and limits: Memory subsets had estimated richness that was generally smaller than that of naive subsets.

This receptor was identified in a man aged 25 to 40 in good health. The sequenced material came from naive CD4+ T cells sorted from blood. Subset here: CD45RA+ positively selected. The rearrangement links TRBV5-1 to TRBJ2-7, with D perhaps matching TRBD1 (5 bases). The CDR3 protein is CASTQGTHTYEQYF. The CDR3 DNA is TGCGCCAGCACGCAGGGTACCCACACCTACGAGCAGTACTTC. The variable domain in full, with the rest retrieved from reference TRBV5-1 and TRBJ2-7, is KAGVTQTPRYLIKTRGQQVTLSCSPISGHRSVSWYQQTPGQGLQFLFEYFSETQRNKGNFPGRFSGRQFSNSRSEMNVSTLELGDSALYLCASTQGTHTYEQYFGPGTRLTVT.